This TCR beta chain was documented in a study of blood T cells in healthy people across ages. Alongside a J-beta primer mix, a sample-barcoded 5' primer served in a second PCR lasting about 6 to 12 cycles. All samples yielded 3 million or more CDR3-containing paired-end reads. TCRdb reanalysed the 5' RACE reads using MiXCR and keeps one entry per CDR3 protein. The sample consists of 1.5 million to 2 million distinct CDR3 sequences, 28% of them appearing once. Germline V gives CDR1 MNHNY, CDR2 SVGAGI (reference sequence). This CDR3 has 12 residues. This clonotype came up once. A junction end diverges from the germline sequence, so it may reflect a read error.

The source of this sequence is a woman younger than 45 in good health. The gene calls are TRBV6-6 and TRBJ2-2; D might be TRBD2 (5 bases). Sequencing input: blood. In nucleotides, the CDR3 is TGTGCCAGCACTTTTGGAACCGGGGAGCGGTTTTTT. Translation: CASTFGTGERFF.